This T cell receptor beta chain stems from a study of read filtering for tumor transcriptome and immune sequencing. At least ten counts were recorded for this clonotype. Its antigen is not known. This library used roughly 400 ng RNA and molecular barcoded adaptors spanning alpha/delta and beta/gamma chains. TCRdb called the reads again in MiXCR, with one record for every CDR3 protein. The sample comprises 90,000 or so distinct CDR3 sequences, 20% to 25% of which are singletons, and around 10% rests with the top ten. Study results and limitations: The CD138-negative fraction was mixed bone marrow immune cells, not pure T cells.

V shed 0 bases, J shed 5 bases, and the junction held 5 bases outside the gene matches. In germline, CDR1 is SQVTM, CDR2 ANQGSEA. This CDR3 comprises 14 residues. The sequenced material came from a population of CD138-negative cells sorted from bone marrow. V usage is TRBV29-1 and J usage is TRBJ2-3, with TRBD1 matching over 7 bases. The TCR comes from a donor aged 40 or over with multiple myeloma. The CDR3 bases are TGCAGCGTTGAAGAGATGACAGGGAAAGATACGCAGTATTTT. As protein: CSVEEMTGKDTQYF.